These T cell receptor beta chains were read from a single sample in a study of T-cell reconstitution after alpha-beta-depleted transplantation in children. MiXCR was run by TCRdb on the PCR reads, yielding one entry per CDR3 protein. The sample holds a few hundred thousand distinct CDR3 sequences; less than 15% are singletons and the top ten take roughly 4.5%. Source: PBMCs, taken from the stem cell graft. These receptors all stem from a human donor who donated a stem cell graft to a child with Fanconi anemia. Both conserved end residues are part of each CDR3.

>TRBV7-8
CASTKTNTRGARNTEAFF
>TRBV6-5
CASSFTGDKETQYF
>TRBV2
CASREFRPPPDTQYF
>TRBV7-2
CASSLLTANTEAFF
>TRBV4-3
CASSEDSGTSGNTIYF
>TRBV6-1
CASSEVAGGSTEAFF
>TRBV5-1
CASSIGDLQKNTDTQYF
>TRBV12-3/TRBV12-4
CASSLYPETQYF
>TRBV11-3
CASSLGLDKQFF
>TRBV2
CASSDAGITGGYNEQFF
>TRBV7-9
CASSLGTGILHNEQFF
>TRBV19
CATLATTRNEQFF
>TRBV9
CASSLTYPYGYTF
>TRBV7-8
CASSFGPAGTYTGELFF
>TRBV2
CASSETPLTYNEQFF
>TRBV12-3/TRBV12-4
CASSLSSGGPTYEQYF
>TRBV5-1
CASSLGLAGEQETQYF
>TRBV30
CAWGLTSGGGETQYF
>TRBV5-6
CASSYYQGAGGYTF
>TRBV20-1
CSATGGVYNEQFF